This is a list of T cell receptor beta chains from one sample in a study of OX40 agonist ivuxolimab in advanced cancers. Assay used: immunoSEQ multiplex PCR; TCRdb lists only in-frame clones, some missing. The repertoire has about 63,000 clones, roughly 73% of them found once; the top ten carry 1.6%. The material was CD4+ or CD8+ T cells sorted from blood, obtained in a trial of the OX40 agonist ivuxolimab. These receptors were collected from an adult with an advanced solid tumor such as melanoma, head and neck, liver or kidney cancer. The CDR3 runs from the conserved cysteine through the conserved F or W. The D gene is left open where the match is weak. Clone size appears in some rows only: once, few, many, or a class for an expanded clone.

CDR3nt,CDR3aa,j_gene,abundance,v_gene,d_gene
TGTGCCTGGGCCCAGGGGAAGTTCGACTATGGCTACACCTTC,CAWAQGKFDYGYTF,TRBJ1-2,few,TRBV30,NA
TGCGCCAGCAGCTTGGGGCAGGGGAGCTCCTACGAGCAGTACTTC,CASSLGQGSSYEQYF,TRBJ2-7,once,TRBV5-1,NA
TGTGCCAGCAGCTTAGTTCATAGCAATCAGCCCCAGCATTTT,CASSLVHSNQPQHF,TRBJ1-5,NA,TRBV7-8,NA
TGTGCCAGCAGCATCCAGAGCGGGAGCACAGATACGCAGTATTTT,CASSIQSGSTDTQYF,TRBJ2-3,NA,TRBV11-2,NA
TGTGCCAGTAGTATGGAGGGTAACTATGGCTACACCTTC,CASSMEGNYGYTF,TRBJ1-2,NA,TRBV19,NA
TGTGCCAGCATCTACAACGGGAGGGGGTCGGAGACCCAGTACTTC,CASIYNGRGSETQYF,TRBJ2-5,NA,TRBV7-3,TRBD2
TGTGCCAGCAGCTCCGCTCTGGGACTAGCGGGACCCTACGAGCAGTACTTC,CASSSALGLAGPYEQYF,TRBJ2-7,NA,TRBV11-2,TRBD2
TGCGCCAGCAGCTCGGGACAGGGGAAAAACATTCAGTACTTC,CASSSGQGKNIQYF,TRBJ2-4,few,TRBV5-1,TRBD1
TGTGCCAGCAGTGAATCCGACAGGGTAAACGGCTACACCTTC,CASSESDRVNGYTF,TRBJ1-2,NA,TRBV25-1,TRBD1
TGTGCCAGCAGCCCTCGGGGCGGGGGGCACGATAATACGCAGTATTTT,CASSPRGGGHDNTQYF,TRBJ2-3,NA,TRBV13,TRBD2
TGTGCCAGCTCACTCCCCGGGGGGAACACTGAAGCTTTCTTT,CASSLPGGNTEAFF,TRBJ1-1,NA,TRBV18,NA
TGTGCCAGCTCAGTCACTAGCGGCTGGGAGACCCAGTACTTC,CASSVTSGWETQYF,TRBJ2-5,NA,TRBV18,TRBD2
TGTGCCAGCAGTGACTCGAACAGGGTGGGTTCACCCCTCCACTTT,CASSDSNRVGSPLHF,TRBJ1-6,few,TRBV6-4,NA
TGCGCCAGCAGCTTTGACACTAACTATGGCTACACCTTC,CASSFDTNYGYTF,TRBJ1-2,NA,TRBV5-1,NA
TGTGCCTGGAGTAGAGGGGCAGGGCTAGGCTACACCTTC,CAWSRGAGLGYTF,TRBJ1-2,NA,TRBV30,NA
TGTGCCAGCAGCCAAGGGACTAGCGGGAGTAGAGAGACCCAGTACTTC,CASSQGTSGSRETQYF,TRBJ2-5,NA,TRBV11-3,TRBD2
TGCGCCAGCAGCCAGGACAGGGGGCGGACCTACGAGCAGTACTTC,CASSQDRGRTYEQYF,TRBJ2-7,NA,TRBV4-1,TRBD1
TGTGCCTGGAGAGACCCTAGACAGGAATGGATTTCATATGGCTACACCTTC,CAWRDPRQEWISYGYTF,TRBJ1-2,NA,TRBV30,NA
TGTGCCAGCAGCTCGAACTCGGGGGGCCAGAGATACAATGAGCAGTTCTTC,CASSSNSGGQRYNEQFF,TRBJ2-1,NA,TRBV7-9,NA
TGCACCAGCAGCCAACGCTCAAAGAGGGCTACCGTGGGACAGGGGTTTTTGAACACTGAAGCTTTCTTT,CTSSQRSKRATVGQGFLNTEAFF,TRBJ1-1,NA,TRBV1,NA